The 18 T cell receptor beta chains presented below share a single source sample, sequenced in a study of T-cell memory formation after mild COVID-19. TCRdb re-analysed the 5' RACE reads in MiXCR, keeping a single row per CDR3 protein. The table lists about 290,000 distinct CDR3 sequences, roughly 18% of them singletons. The sample taken for sequencing was PBMCs or a T cell subset sorted from them (not recorded which). The receptors were gathered from a man aged 18 to 29 who had mild COVID-19 (a few samples of this study predate the infection). Cell type and time point are not known.

This clonotype has ten or more counts. V gene TRBV5-8 combines with J gene TRBJ1-1; D is perhaps TRBD1 (6 bases). The V end lost 4 bases, the J end lost 1 base, and 14 bases lay between the germline ends. CDR3 size: 15 residues. The germline V gene has CDR1 SGHTS and CDR2 YDEGEE. This CDR3 is CASSPIRGENTEAFF. The CDR3 DNA is TGTGCCAGCAGCCCCATTAGGGGGGAGAACACTGAAGCTTTCTTT.

The gene calls are TRBV20-1 and TRBJ2-3; TRBD2 is a possible D gene (5 bases). CDR3 length: 14 amino acids. Germline loops: CDR1 DFQATT, CDR2 SNEGSKA (reference sequence). V lost 0 bases and J lost 6, with 13 bases in between. The CDR3 coding sequence is TGCAGTGCTAGAGACAGCCAACTAGGGGATACGCAGTATTTT. It encodes CSARDSQLGDTQYF.

The chain carries TRBV19 and TRBJ2-3; perhaps TRBD1 as D (6 bases). The CDR3 is 13 amino acids. In germline, CDR1 is LNHDA, CDR2 SQIVND (reference sequence). Trimming cost V 9 bases and J 4 bases, with 14 bases left between them. CDR3 in amino acids: CASRTDGADTQYF. Here the CDR3 DNA reads TGTGCCAGCCGGACAGACGGCGCAGATACGCAGTATTTT.

Only a few counts were recorded for this clonotype. This chain joins TRBV7-8 and TRBJ1-4, with D perhaps matching TRBD1 (6 bases). The V end lost 1 base, the J end lost 8 bases, and 11 bases lay between the germline ends. Germline CDR1 is SGHVS and CDR2 is FQNEAQ. The CDR3 is made up of 14 amino acids. Here the CDR3 reads CASSLVRGGEKLFF. The CDR3 region has the DNA TGTGCCAGCAGCTTAGTTAGGGGGGGCGAAAAACTGTTTTTT.

This clonotype was counted between two and nine times. This chain uses TRBV7-2 with TRBJ1-1; no reliable D call. Between the trimmed V and J ends, which lost 5 bases and 1 base, there was a span of 17 bases. This CDR3 spans 16 amino acids. Germline V gene lookup returns CDR1 SGHTA and CDR2 FQGNSA. The CDR3 DNA is TGTGCCAGCAGCCCGGATTCCGACATTTCGAACACTGAAGCTTTCTTT. Translating gives CASSPDSDISNTEAFF.

This clonotype was detected ten times or more. This chain uses TRBV11-1 with TRBJ2-7; tentative D call: TRBD2 (5 bases). Germline CDR1 is SGHAT and CDR2 is FQDESV (reference sequence). Trimming shortened V by 2 bases and J by 2 bases, and 13 bases separated the two germline ends. This CDR3 is built from 15 residues. The CDR3 bases are TGTGCCAGCAGCTTAATATCGGGGATTGCCTACGAGCAGTACTTC. Translating it yields CASSLISGIAYEQYF. Filled out from reference TRBV11-1 and TRBJ2-7, the complete variable domain reads EAEVAQSPRYKITEKSQAVAFWCDPISGHATLYWYRQILGQGPELLVQFQDESVVDDSQLPKDRFSAERLKGVDSTLKIQPAELGDSAMYLCASSLISGIAYEQYFGPGTRLTVT.

This sequence joins TRBV4-3 and TRBJ1-2, with D possibly matching TRBD1 (5 bases). This CDR3 contains 15 residues. V lost 1 base and J 3 bases, leaving 12 bases between the germline ends. Germline assignment: CDR1 LGHNA and CDR2 YSLEER. The CDR3 coding sequence is TGCGCCAGCAGCCAAGCGTCCCAGGGATACTATGGCTACACCTTC. This sequence encodes CASSQASQGYYGYTF.

This clonotype was seen many times. The chain recombines TRBV4-2 with TRBJ2-5, with 9 bases that match TRBD2. The CDR3 is made up of 14 amino acids. The germline V gene encodes CDR1 LGHNA and CDR2 YNFKEQ. Trimming removed 5 bases from V and 1 base from J; junction bases left unmatched: 2. The CDR3 sequence is CASSGGGAQETQYF. The DNA of the CDR3 is TGTGCCAGCAGCGGCGGGGGGGCCCAAGAGACCCAGTACTTC.

The CDR3 loop is CASSLSGGLTRSTDTQYF. CDR3 in DNA: TGTGCCAGCAGTTTAAGCGGGGGCCTCACTCGTTCCACAGATACGCAGTATTTT. The chain couples TRBV12-3 or TRBV12-4 to TRBJ2-3; TRBD2 matches at 8 bases. J lost 2 bases, V lost 2 bases, and 12 bases had no gene match. The CDR3 covers 18 residues.

In this sample, this clonotype turned up many times. J is TRBJ2-7 and V is TRBV7-9; no reliable D call. This CDR3 has 13 amino acids. The germline V gene encodes CDR1 SEHNR and CDR2 FQNEAQ (reference sequence). Trimming pared 1 base from V and 3 bases from J, leaving 7 bases between. The CDR3 loop is CASSLDSVYEQYF. DNA for the CDR3: TGTGCCAGCAGCTTAGATTCCGTCTACGAGCAGTACTTC. The variable domain in full, completed from reference TRBV7-9 and TRBJ2-7, reads DTGVSQNPRHKITKRGQNVTFRCDPISEHNRLYWYRQTLGQGPEFLTYFQNEAQLEKSRLLSDRFSAERPKGSFSTLEIQRTEQGDSAMYLCASSLDSVYEQYFGPGTRLTVT.

This clonotype was found a few times. The chain is built from TRBV6-2 or TRBV6-3 and TRBJ1-2; 10 positions match TRBD1. The CDR3 consists of 16 residues. CDR1 is MNHEY and CDR2 is SVGEGT in the germline V gene. The junction had 14 bases not matched to a gene; V was cut back by 5 bases and J by 8 bases. The CDR3 region is CASSTRQGARVRGYTF. The CDR3 region has the DNA TGTGCCAGCAGTACCCGACAGGGGGCCCGTGTAAGAGGCTACACCTTC.

The chain uses TRBV6-5 and TRBJ2-6, with D possibly called TRBD1 or TRBD2 (5 bases each). In germline, CDR1 is MNHEY, CDR2 SVGAGI. V was clipped by 0 bases and J by 2 bases, with 8 bases between them. CDR3 length equals 16 residues. The chain's CDR3 is CASSYSGETGANVLTF. In DNA form, the CDR3 reads TGTGCCAGCAGTTACTCAGGGGAGACTGGGGCCAACGTCCTGACTTTC.

This clonotype was seen a handful of times. The rearrangement links TRBV29-1 to TRBJ2-7, with D possibly matching TRBD2 (6 bases). This CDR3 has 11 amino acids. Looked up from germline, CDR1 is SQVTM and CDR2 is ANQGSEA. V was trimmed by 6 bases and J by 2 bases, leaving 8 bases between them. CDR3 amino acids: CSVRTTYEQYF. For the CDR3, the DNA is TGCAGCGTCCGGACTACCTACGAGCAGTACTTC.

The chain combines TRBV7-8 with TRBJ1-3; D is possibly TRBD1 (5 bases). The CDR3 is 16 residues long. Trimming removed 3 bases at V and 8 bases at J, with 20 bases between. CDR1 is SGHVS, CDR2 FQNEAQ, per germline. This CDR3 is CASSLGATRGGYTIYF. The CDR3, as DNA: TGTGCCAGCAGCTTGGGCGCCACACGGGGGGGGTACACCATATATTTT.

This clonotype was detected ten times or more. The gene calls are TRBV29-1 and TRBJ1-4, with D unresolved. Trimming left V 6 bases short and J 10 bases short, with 18 bases between. The germline CDR1 and CDR2 sequences are SQVTM and ANQGSEA. The CDR3 sequence is 13 residues long. The CDR3 DNA reads as TGCAGCGTCATAGCCGAAGGGAATCCAAAACTGTTTTTT. The encoded protein is CSVIAEGNPKLFF.

There are a few counts of this clonotype. The CDR3 loop is CASSQEMYEKLFF. CDR3 bases: TGCGCCAGCAGCCAAGAGATGTACGAAAAACTGTTTTTT. The chain recombines TRBV4-3 with TRBJ1-4; no firm D call. The ends were cut back, 0 bases at V and 8 bases at J, with 7 bases in the middle. Germline V gene lookup returns CDR1 LGHNA and CDR2 YSLEER. CDR3 length: 13 amino acids.

Ten or more counts support this clonotype. The chain has TRBV20-1 and TRBJ2-5; D not resolved. The V end lost 6 bases, the J end lost 1 base, and 12 bases lay between the germline ends. The CDR3 runs 13 residues. Germline CDR1 is DFQATT and CDR2 is SNEGSKA (reference sequence). CDR3 DNA: TGCAGTGCGTTTGAACCTATCCAAGAGACCCAGTACTTC. The encoded protein is CSAFEPIQETQYF.

This chain uses TRBV7-2 with TRBJ1-2; perhaps TRBD1 as D (5 bases). The CDR3 is made up of 12 amino acids. CDR1 is SGHTA and CDR2 is FQGNSA in the germline V gene. V was cut by 5 bases and J by 7 bases, with 11 bases left in between. The CDR3 coding sequence is TGTGCCAGCAGCACCTCGACAGCTGGCTACACCTTC. This gives the protein CASSTSTAGYTF.